This T cell receptor (beta chain) was captured in a study of blood T cell repertoires in COVID-19. Across the study: COVID-19 samples collected from the United States, Italy and Spain covered acute and convalescent phases.

Profiled with immunoSEQ multiplex PCR; TCRdb holds only in-frame clones, not every one. The data hold under 200,000 clones, with around 90% observed a single time. Sequenced: peripheral blood. The clonotype was recovered from a man aged 55 to 69 with acute or convalescent COVID-19.

The DNA of the CDR3 is TGTGCCAGCAGCTTGGTTGCGGGGGCTCGGATGAACACTGAAGCTTTCTTT. This codes for CASSLVAGARMNTEAFF. The chain couples TRBV5-5 to TRBJ1-1, with a weak D call TRBD1 (6 bases). V lost 0 bases to trimming and J lost 0 bases, with 15 bases between them. This CDR3 has 17 residues. The V gene's germline CDR1 is SGHKS and CDR2 YYEKEE (reference sequence).